The 4 T cell receptor beta chains given below trace back to one sample, sequenced in a study of intratumoral heterogeneity in liver cancer. The data were produced by immunoSEQ multiplex PCR, yet TCRdb's version contains in-frame clones alone and is incomplete. The sample includes 20,000 to 25,000 clones, 73% of them seen just once. Sequenced here: tumor-adjacent normal tissue, sampled before any cancer treatment. The receptors derive from a woman between 65 and 79 years old with hepatocellular carcinoma.

The chain carries TRBV21-1 and TRBJ2-5; the table assigns TRBD2, which was not confirmed against the DNA. TRBV21-1 is a listed pseudogene. This CDR3 is built from 14 residues. The CDR3 coding sequence is TGTGCCAGCAGCATGGGGGGGAGGTGGGAGACCCAGTACTTC. It specifies CASSMGGRWETQYF.

This rearrangement joins TRBV27 to TRBJ2-1, with D unclear. The V gene lost 2 bases and the J gene lost 0 bases, with 8 bases spanning the gap. CDR1 is MNHEY, CDR2 SMNVEV, per germline (reference sequence). This CDR3 has 15 residues. The CDR3: CASSLGRSSYNEQFF. The CDR3 nucleotides read TGTGCCAGCAGTTTAGGTCGGAGCTCCTACAATGAGCAGTTCTTC.

V is TRBV4-1 and J is TRBJ2-2, with 8 bases matching TRBD2. CDR1 and CDR2 (germline): MGHRA, YSYEKL. V lost 0 bases to trimming and J lost 4 bases; unmatched junction nucleotides: 7. This CDR3 comprises 17 residues. DNA for the CDR3: TGCGCCAGCAGCCAAGAGGCGAGCGGGAGAGTCACCGGGGAGCTGTTTTTT. Amino acids: CASSQEASGRVTGELFF.

This chain connects TRBV10-3 to TRBJ1-3; TRBD1 aligns across 7 bases. Trimming removed 7 bases from V and 2 bases from J; junction bases left unmatched: 5. This CDR3 is built from 14 residues. CDR1 is ENHRY and CDR2 is SYGVKD in the germline V gene. CDR3 nucleotides: TGTGCCATCAAGGCGGGACAGACTGGAAACACCATATATTTT. It translates to CAIKAGQTGNTIYF.